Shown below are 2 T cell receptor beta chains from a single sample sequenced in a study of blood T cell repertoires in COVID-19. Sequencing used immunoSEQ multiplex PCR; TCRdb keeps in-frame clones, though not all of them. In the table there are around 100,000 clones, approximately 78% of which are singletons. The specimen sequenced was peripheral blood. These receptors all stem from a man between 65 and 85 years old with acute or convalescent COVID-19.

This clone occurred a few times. Written as DNA, the CDR3 is TGTGCCAGCAGCTTGACGCGGGGGGGCCGGGCGGATACGCAGTATTTT. Translating it yields CASSLTRGGRADTQYF. The genes are TRBV5-6 and TRBJ2-3, with 9 bases identical to TRBD2. The J segment lost 6 bases and the V segment lost 1 base, leaving 9 bases of the junction unmatched. Germline CDR1 and CDR2: SGHDT and YYEEEE. The CDR3 contains 16 residues.

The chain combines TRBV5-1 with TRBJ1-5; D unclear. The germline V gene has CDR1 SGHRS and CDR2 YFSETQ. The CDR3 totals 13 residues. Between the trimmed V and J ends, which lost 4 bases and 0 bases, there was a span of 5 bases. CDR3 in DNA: TGCGCCAGCAGCCCTAATAGCAATCAGCCCCAGCATTTT. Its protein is CASSPNSNQPQHF. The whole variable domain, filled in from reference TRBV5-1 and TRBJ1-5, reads KAGVTQTPRYLIKTRGQQVTLSCSPISGHRSVSWYQQTPGQGLQFLFEYFSETQRNKGNFPGRFSGRQFSNSRSEMNVSTLELGDSALYLCASSPNSNQPQHFGDGTRLSIL.